This T cell receptor (beta chain) is drawn from a study of Ad26.COV2.S vaccination and SARS-CoV-2 variants (dated by TCRdb to the early 2020s). About the investigation overall: Vaccine-arm donors came from COV1001, a multicentre, randomized, double-blind, placebo-controlled phase I-IIa trial of Ad26.COV2.S in healthy adults. Ad26.COV2.S was given intramuscularly at 5x10^10 or 1x10^11 viral particles, as a single shot or as two shots 56 days apart. TCRbeta repertoire sequencing served as the tool for gauging how specific and how broad the SARS-CoV-2-reactive T cell receptors were following Ad26.COV2.S vaccination. The TCR-sequenced set comprised roughly 30 samples: roughly 19 Ad26.COV2.S vaccine recipients, 5 placebo recipients and 8 SARS-CoV-2 convalescent individuals. Participants in the trial were split at random into five groups of five each, receiving low-dose or high-dose Ad26.COV2.S once or twice, or else placebo on both occasions. Throughout the experiments and outcome assessment, investigators stayed blinded to trial group allocation. The paper as a whole reports these results and caveats: After vaccination, spike-specific CD8+ and CD4+ T cell responses were reported to show substantial breadth. Vaccine and placebo recipients had similar non-spike TCR breadth, a finding consistent with the vaccine containing only spike. According to the authors, total T cell responses may have been underestimated by the TCR breadth and depth analyses. Compared with placebo recipients, Ad26.COV2.S recipients showed higher spike-specific TCR breadth (P = 0.0014). Comparing responses between vaccine doses or regimens was not something the study was powered to do.

V ends up 0 bases short and J 7 bases short, with an unmatched junction base count of 10. The CDR3 has 18 amino acids, counting the end cysteine and phenylalanine. The retained sequence is limited to the CDR3, 54 bases, with the frame set at the first base. CDR1 and CDR2 (MGHRA, YSYEKL) derive from the germline V gene. The meaning of the sample's treatment or condition label: 15 to 20 received Ad26.COV2.S at low or high dose, single or two shots; roughly 5 received placebo; per-sample allocation not given. Repertoires of vaccine and placebo recipients were sequenced from samples collected on day 63 after the first injection. Between 29 July and 7 August 2020, Cohort 1b enrolled 25 adults aged 18-55 years at one site in Boston, USA. As a vaccine, Ad26.COV2.S was a replication-incompetent adenovirus type 26 vector that expressed a prefusion-stabilized SARS-CoV-2 spike protein derived from the original Wuhan strain.

A note on this clone: Its antigen specificity is not known. Base qualities are not at hand, and no much larger clone is one base apart.

The immunoSEQ Assay was used to sequence TCRbeta CDR3 regions. After extraction, genomic DNA underwent amplification by bias-controlled multiplex PCR, followed by high-throughput sequencing. Turning to the authors' computational methods: Collapsing and filtering of sequences were performed to quantify the absolute abundance of each unique TCRbeta CDR3 region. T cell fraction was estimated by normalization of TCRbeta template counts to usable DNA, with usable DNA being measured through amplification of reference genes present in all nucleated cells. Repertoire TCRs were annotated as SARS-CoV-2-specific when V gene, CDR3 amino acid sequence and J gene were exactly matched to a known reactive TCR set. The reference SARS-CoV-2 TCR set was derived from MIRA and filtered for enrichment in COVID-19-positive ImmuneCODE repertoires, a step that removed public or cross-reactive TCRs. Using the MIRA antigens, annotated TCRs were further analysed by specific ORF or by position within an ORF. Breadth was defined as annotated unique rearrangements over total unique productive rearrangements; depth was the summed frequency of those rearrangements. Two-sided Wilcoxon rank-sum tests were applied when comparing TCR breadth between groups. TCRdb carries this immuneACCESS record with in-frame sequences only. Its versions omit some clonotypes, under half of them owing to an unresolved V gene in the studies checked, with the rest unexplained. D and trimming come from the DNA, and the V and J calls and clone size come from that table. The sample data list 300,000 to 350,000 clones, and 86% of these were observed just once. The ten largest clonotypes hold 1.5% to 2.5% of the sample.

The source material was peripheral blood, sampled in a trial of Ad26.COV2.S vaccine versus placebo. The TCR was taken from a person aged 18-65 years who received the Ad26.COV2.S COVID-19 vaccine or a placebo. This sequence uses TRBV4-1 and TRBJ2-3; 13 central bases correspond to TRBD2. This receptor carries the CDR3 CASSQDPPTSGGWNTQYF. The sequenced DNA: TGCGCCAGCAGCCAAGATCCCCCGACTAGCGGGGGGTGGAATACGCAGTATTTT.